The sequence of this TCR beta chain was determined in a study of T cells in Graves' hyperthyroidism and ophthalmopathy. General observations from the study: Ophthalmopathy was model-predicted a median roughly six months pre-onset.

Patients aged 18 to 65 had newly diagnosed hyperthyroidism of under 2 months' duration. For the diagnoses, clinical symptoms, serum thyroxine and TRAb, thyroid ultrasound and orbital computed tomography were used. Out of more than 8 ml of fresh peripheral blood came the PBMCs. Germline CDR1 LGHDT, CDR2 YNNKEL (reference sequence). CDR3 length: 13 residues. From RNA transcripts, TCR beta CDR3 regions were amplified. Primed by the HTBI set, a first-round RT-PCR was run on the TCR CDR3. MiXCR, run by TCRdb on the multiplex PCR reads, gives a single entry per CDR3 protein. This sample carries about 580,000 distinct CDR3 sequences, approximately 13% of them seen once, and the ten largest clones take under 7%. Comments on this clonotype: Its antigen is not known. The junction does not match germline at one end; this may be a read error.

Sequencing used blood. V usage is TRBV3-1 and J usage is TRBJ2-7; the D gene is possibly TRBD2 (6 bases). This clonotype was sampled from a woman in her twenties or thirties with Graves' hyperthyroidism that later progressed to Graves' ophthalmopathy. The CDR3 DNA reads TGTGCCATCAGCTCGGGACTGACCTACGAGCAGTACTTC. Translated: CAISSGLTYEQYF.